These 26 T cell receptor beta chains originate from one sample sequenced in a study of blood T cell repertoires in COVID-19 (dated by TCRdb to the early 2020s). Libraries were constructed by the immunoSEQ multiplex PCR assay. TCRdb took over this immuneACCESS table, retaining in-frame rearrangements with V and J assigned. Such tables are incomplete; in checked studies, under half of the missing clones stem from an unresolved V gene, and the remainder is unexplained. The sample table shows more than 200,000 clones, and about four fifths are seen once. Around 2.5% of the sample is held by the ten biggest clonotypes. The sample taken for sequencing was peripheral blood. These receptor sequences come from a middle-aged woman with active or convalescent COVID-19.

The rearrangement joins TRBV4-1 to TRBJ1-1, with 7 nucleotides matching TRBD1. The CDR3 is 15 amino acids. J was trimmed by 4 bases and V by 5 bases; bases with no gene match: 10. Germline CDR1 reads MGHRA; CDR2 reads YSYEKL. The CDR3 DNA reads TGCGCCAGCAGCTTATCGACAGGGTTAATCACTGAAGCTTTCTTT. Translation: CASSLSTGLITEAFF.

V gene TRBV7-2 combines with J gene TRBJ2-7, with D possibly TRBD2 on 6 matching bases. Germline values: CDR1 SGHTA, CDR2 FQGNSA. This CDR3 region has 13 residues. Trimming left V 5 bases short and J 7 bases short, with 15 bases between. The CDR3 sequence is CASSKRGDGEQYF. The CDR3 DNA reads TGTGCCAGCAGCAAGCGCGGGGACGGGGAGCAGTACTTC.

The V gene is TRBV6-2 or TRBV6-3, the J gene TRBJ1-1; perhaps TRBD1 as D (6 bases). The CDR3 length is 13 residues. Trimming removed 6 bases at V and 10 bases at J, with 18 bases between. CDR1 is MNHEY and CDR2 is SVGEGT in the germline V gene. Here the CDR3 reads CASSPGQRPRAFF. The CDR3 DNA reads TGTGCCAGCAGCCCCGGACAGCGCCCCCGAGCTTTCTTT.

The chain is built from TRBV4-1 and TRBJ1-1, with TRBD1 matching 7 bases. Germline loops: CDR1 MGHRA, CDR2 YSYEKL. The CDR3 has 15 amino acids. Trimming removed 0 bases from V and 9 bases from J; junction bases left unmatched: 10. The CDR3 sequence: CASSQESAWDSKAFF. The CDR3 bases are TGCGCCAGCAGCCAAGAAAGCGCTTGGGACAGTAAAGCTTTCTTT.

The chain joins TRBV4-1 to TRBJ2-5; TRBD2 matches 7 bases. J gave up 3 bases and V 1 base, and 2 bases lay outside the gene matches. This CDR3 region has 14 residues. CDR1 and CDR2 (germline): MGHRA, YSYEKL. The CDR3 loop reads CASSQVAGEETQYF. The CDR3 DNA reads TGCGCCAGCAGCCAAGTGGCGGGAGAAGAGACCCAGTACTTC.

This chain connects TRBV19 to TRBJ2-2, with no clear D. The V end was cut by 5 bases, the J end by 3 bases, with 4 bases between. This CDR3 comprises 12 residues. Germline assignment: CDR1 LNHDA and CDR2 SQIVND (reference sequence). CDR3 loop: CASSLYTGELFF. The DNA of the CDR3 is TGTGCCAGTAGTTTATACACCGGGGAGCTGTTTTTT.

The rearrangement joins TRBV10-3 to TRBJ1-5, with D maybe TRBD1 (6 bases). Trimming took off 8 bases at V and 4 bases at J, with 18 bases between the two ends. The CDR3 loop spans 15 amino acids. Germline V gene lookup returns CDR1 ENHRY and CDR2 SYGVKD. DNA of the CDR3: TGTGCCATCGGGGTCGCAGGGGAAGGGAATCAGCCCCAGCATTTT. It encodes CAIGVAGEGNQPQHF.

J is TRBJ2-7 and V is TRBV10-3, with 7 bases aligning to TRBD1. CDR1 and CDR2 (germline): ENHRY, SYGVKD. J lost 3 bases, V lost 3 bases, and 8 bases had no gene match. This CDR3 has 15 amino acids. The CDR3 sequence is CAISDDGTAYYEQYF. In DNA form, the CDR3 reads TGTGCCATCAGTGATGACGGGACAGCATACTACGAGCAGTACTTC.

This sequence joins TRBV15 and TRBJ2-4; a weak D match, TRBD1 (5 bases). The CDR3 sequence is 14 residues long. V was trimmed by 0 bases and J by 7 bases, leaving 10 bases between them. Germline loops: CDR1 LNHNV, CDR2 YYDKDF (reference sequence). The CDR3 DNA sequence: TGTGCCACCAGCAGAGATCGCGCAGGGAACATTCAGTACTTC. As protein: CATSRDRAGNIQYF.

This clone showed up just once. The genes are TRBV15 and TRBJ2-1, with 7 bases matching TRBD2. Germline CDR1 is LNHNV and CDR2 is YYDKDF (reference sequence). The CDR3 extends over 14 amino acids. V dropped 5 bases and J dropped 4; count of bases not matched to a gene: 5. As DNA, the CDR3 is TGTGCCACCAGCGGCGGGAGCAATTACAATGAGCAGTTCTTC. Its protein product is CATSGGSNYNEQFF.

The chain couples TRBV29-1 to TRBJ2-7; 10 bases fit TRBD1. The germline gives CDR1 SQVTM, CDR2 ANQGSEA. The V gene end was trimmed by 5 bases and the J gene end by 3 bases; junction bases not matched to a gene: 7. CDR3 length equals 14 residues. CDR3 nucleotide sequence: TGCAGCGTTTCCCGGACAGGGGGTCTCTACGAGCAGTACTTC. Its translation: CSVSRTGGLYEQYF.

The chain employs TRBV7-2 and TRBJ2-7, with 7 bases lining up with TRBD1. CDR1 and CDR2 (germline): SGHTA, FQGNSA. With 3 bases clipped from V and 5 bases from J, the junction kept 10 bases outside the gene matches. The CDR3 runs to 15 residues. The CDR3 DNA reads TGTGCCAGCAGCTTTAGAGGGGGCAGGGTCGACGAGCAGTACTTC. It codes for CASSFRGGRVDEQYF. The entire variable domain, with the rest obtained from reference TRBV7-2 and TRBJ2-7, is as follows: GAGVSQSPSNKVTEKGKDVELRCDPISGHTALYWYRQSLGQGLEFLIYFQGNSAPDKSGLPSDRFSAERTGGSVSTLTIQRTQQEDSAVYLCASSFRGGRVDEQYFGPGTRLTVT.

Remarks on this clone: Additional DNA sequences in this sample encode the identical CDR3. The V and J genes are TRBV7-8 and TRBJ1-5, with D possibly matching TRBD1 (6 bases). In germline, CDR1 is SGHVS, CDR2 FQNEAQ. The ends were cut back, 1 base at V and 1 base at J, with 8 bases in the middle. The CDR3 is 15 amino acids. The CDR3 coding sequence is TGTGCCAGCAGCTTAGACAGGGTGAGCAATCAGCCCCAGCATTTT. Amino acid sequence: CASSLDRVSNQPQHF.

This rearrangement joins TRBV28 to TRBJ1-2; D uncertain. Between the trimmed V and J ends, which lost 7 bases and 3 bases, there was a span of 21 bases. The germline V gene encodes CDR1 MDHEN and CDR2 SYDVKM. This CDR3 comprises 16 residues. The CDR3 region has the DNA TGTGCCAGCACCGTAGGGAACGGGGAGCAGGACTATGGCTACACCTTC. This codes for CASTVGNGEQDYGYTF.

This sequence joins TRBV6-6 and TRBJ1-1, with 11 bases fitting TRBD1. The CDR3 totals 15 residues. J lost 5 bases, V lost 2 bases, and 4 bases had no gene match. Per the germline V gene, CDR1 is MNHNY and CDR2 is SVGAGI (reference sequence). Here the CDR3 reads CASSYGQGAGTEAFF. The CDR3 DNA is TGTGCCAGCAGTTACGGACAGGGGGCGGGAACTGAAGCTTTCTTT.

The V gene is TRBV30, the J gene TRBJ2-1; 7 positions match TRBD2. Germline V gene lookup returns CDR1 GTSNPN and CDR2 SVGIG (reference sequence). The CDR3 length is 14 residues. J lost 7 bases, V lost 6 bases, and 12 bases had no gene match. The CDR3 coding sequence is TGTGCCTGCGGGACTATGGGTTCTTTGAATGAGCAGTTCTTC. As protein: CACGTMGSLNEQFF.

This chain connects TRBV2 to TRBJ1-4; 7 positions match TRBD1. The trim removed 6 bases at V and 7 bases at J, leaving 11 bases unmatched. The CDR3 contains 15 residues. Germline V lookup: CDR1 SNHLY, CDR2 FYNNEI. The chain's CDR3 is CASSPRTGLSEKLFF. The DNA of the CDR3 is TGTGCCAGCAGCCCACGGACAGGATTAAGTGAAAAACTGTTTTTT.

The rearrangement links TRBV15 to TRBJ1-2, with a tentative D call TRBD1 (5 bases). Trimming left V 0 bases short and J 7 bases short, with 9 bases between. The CDR3 loop spans 13 amino acids. Germline values: CDR1 LNHNV, CDR2 YYDKDF (reference sequence). The CDR3, as DNA: TGTGCCACCAGCAGAGATGGGGGGGGTGGCTACACCTTC. Residues: CATSRDGGGGYTF.

This chain uses TRBV5-4 with TRBJ1-4, with D uncertain. The ends were cut back, 0 bases at V and 6 bases at J, with 9 bases in the middle. The CDR3 contains 14 residues. CDR1 and CDR2 (germline): SGHNT, YYREEE (reference sequence). The CDR3 nucleotides are TGTGCCAGCAGCTTGGGCCGGAGAGATGAAAAACTGTTTTTT. Translation: CASSLGRRDEKLFF.

CDR3 amino acids: CASSPGLVQETQYF. DNA of the CDR3: TGTGCCAGCAGCCCAGGACTAGTCCAAGAGACCCAGTACTTC. The chain couples TRBV4-2 to TRBJ2-5, with 7 bases fitting TRBD2. There are 14 residues in the CDR3. The germline CDR1 and CDR2 sequences are LGHNA and YNFKEQ. V lost 4 bases and J lost 1; bases outside the gene matches: 3.

V usage is TRBV18 and J usage is TRBJ1-1; no clear D gene. Per germline, CDR1 KGHSH and CDR2 LQKENI. The germline V and J ends were trimmed by 4 bases and 5 bases, with 11 bases remaining between them. There are 13 residues in the CDR3. CDR3 in DNA: TGTGCCAGCTCACGTGATCTAAAAACTGAAGCTTTCTTT. Protein product: CASSRDLKTEAFF. The entire variable domain, with the rest obtained from reference TRBV18 and TRBJ1-1, is as follows: NAGVMQNPRHLVRRRGQEARLRCSPMKGHSHVYWYRQLPEEGLKFMVYLQKENIIDESGMPKERFSAEFPKEGPSILRIQQVVRGDSAAYFCASSRDLKTEAFFGQGTRLTVV.

The chain couples TRBV6-5 to TRBJ2-2; D is possibly TRBD2 (5 bases). The germline V gene encodes CDR1 MNHEY and CDR2 SVGAGI. The CDR3 runs 14 residues. Deletions cut 6 bases from V and 1 base from J, with 9 bases between. CDR3 in amino acids: CASRDRGNTGELFF. CDR3 in DNA: TGTGCCAGCAGGGACCGGGGGAACACCGGGGAGCTGTTTTTT.

The chain is built from TRBV7-2 and TRBJ1-2; no clear D gene. CDR1 is SGHTA and CDR2 is FQGNSA in the germline V gene. The germline V and J ends were trimmed by 3 bases and 3 bases, with 17 bases remaining between them. The CDR3 loop spans 16 amino acids. CDR3 sequence (DNA): TGTGCCAGCAGCTTTATGCCAGCGACCGGGGACTATGGCTACACCTTC. Translated: CASSFMPATGDYGYTF.

This clone showed up just once. The chain recombines TRBV2 with TRBJ2-5; 9 nucleotides align to TRBD1. This CDR3 region has 13 residues. Germline V gives CDR1 SNHLY, CDR2 FYNNEI. The V gene end was trimmed by 5 bases and the J gene end by 4 bases; junction bases not matched to a gene: 2. CDR3 DNA: TGTGCCAGCAGTACAGGGGGCGGAGAGACCCAGTACTTC. This encodes CASSTGGGETQYF.

The V and J genes are TRBV7-3 and TRBJ1-2; perhaps TRBD1 as D (5 bases). Between the trimmed V and J ends, which lost 2 bases and 2 bases, there was a span of 9 bases. Germline V lookup: CDR1 SGHTA, CDR2 FQGTGA. The CDR3 length is 14 residues. CDR3 in DNA: TGTGCCAGCAGCTTAGACAGCGCCAACTATGGCTACACCTTC. As protein: CASSLDSANYGYTF.

As concerns this clone: Distinct nucleotide sequences in the sample also encode this CDR3. The chain uses TRBV24-1 and TRBJ1-5; D not resolved. The CDR3 runs 13 residues. In germline, CDR1 is KGHDR, CDR2 SFDVKD. V lost 5 bases, J lost 4 bases, and 8 bases lay in between. CDR3 loop: CATSGGRNQPQHF. The CDR3 DNA reads as TGTGCCACCAGTGGCGGGAGGAATCAGCCCCAGCATTTT.